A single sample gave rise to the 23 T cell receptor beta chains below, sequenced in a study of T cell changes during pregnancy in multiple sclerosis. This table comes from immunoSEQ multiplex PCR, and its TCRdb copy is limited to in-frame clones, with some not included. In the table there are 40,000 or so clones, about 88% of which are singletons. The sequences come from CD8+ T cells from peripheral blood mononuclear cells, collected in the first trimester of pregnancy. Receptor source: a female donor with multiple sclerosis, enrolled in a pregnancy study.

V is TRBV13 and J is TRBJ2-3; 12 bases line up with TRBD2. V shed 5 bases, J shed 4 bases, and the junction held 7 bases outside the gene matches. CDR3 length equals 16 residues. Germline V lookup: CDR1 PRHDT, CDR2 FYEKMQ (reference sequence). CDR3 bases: TGTGCCAGCAGCCTACGACTAGCGGGGGTTTCAGATACGCAGTATTTT. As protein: CASSLRLAGVSDTQYF.

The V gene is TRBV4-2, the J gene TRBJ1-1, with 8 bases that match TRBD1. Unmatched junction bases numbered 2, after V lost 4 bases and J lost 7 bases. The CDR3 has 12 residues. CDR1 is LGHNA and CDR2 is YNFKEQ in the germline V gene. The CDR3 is CASSPGQGEAFF. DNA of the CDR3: TGTGCCAGCAGCCCCGGACAGGGTGAAGCTTTCTTT.

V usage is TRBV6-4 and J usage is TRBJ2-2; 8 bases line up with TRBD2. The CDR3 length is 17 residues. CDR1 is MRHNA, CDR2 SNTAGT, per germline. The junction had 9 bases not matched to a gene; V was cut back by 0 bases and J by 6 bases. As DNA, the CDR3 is TGTGCCAGCAGTGACTCGACGCCGACTAGCGTCCCCGGGGAGCTGTTTTTT. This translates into CASSDSTPTSVPGELFF.

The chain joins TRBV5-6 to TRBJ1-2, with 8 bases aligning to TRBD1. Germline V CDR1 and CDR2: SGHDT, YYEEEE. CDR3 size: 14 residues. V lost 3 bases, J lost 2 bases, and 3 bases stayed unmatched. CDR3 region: CASSSRGLNYGYTF. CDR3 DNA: TGTGCCAGCAGCTCCAGGGGGCTGAACTATGGCTACACCTTC.

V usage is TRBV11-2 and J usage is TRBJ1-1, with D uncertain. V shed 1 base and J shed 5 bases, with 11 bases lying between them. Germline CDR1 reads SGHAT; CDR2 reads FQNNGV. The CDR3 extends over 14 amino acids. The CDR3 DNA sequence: TGTGCCAGCAGCTTAGTTCCCGGAGGTACTGAAGCTTTCTTT. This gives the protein CASSLVPGGTEAFF.

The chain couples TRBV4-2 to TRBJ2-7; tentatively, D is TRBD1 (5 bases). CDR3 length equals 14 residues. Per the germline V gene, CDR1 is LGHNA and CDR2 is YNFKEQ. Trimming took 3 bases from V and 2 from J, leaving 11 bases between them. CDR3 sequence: CASSHQDTPYEQYF. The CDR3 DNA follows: TGTGCCAGCAGCCACCAGGACACCCCCTACGAGCAGTACTTC.

The chain's CDR3 is CASSYPQGHEQYF. The CDR3 DNA sequence: TGTGCCAGCAGTTACCCGCAGGGGCACGAGCAGTACTTC. The gene calls are TRBV6-5 and TRBJ2-7; maybe TRBD1 (6 bases). The CDR3 length is 13 residues. Trimming took off 2 bases at V and 5 bases at J, with 10 bases between the two ends. The germline gives CDR1 MNHEY, CDR2 SVGAGI.

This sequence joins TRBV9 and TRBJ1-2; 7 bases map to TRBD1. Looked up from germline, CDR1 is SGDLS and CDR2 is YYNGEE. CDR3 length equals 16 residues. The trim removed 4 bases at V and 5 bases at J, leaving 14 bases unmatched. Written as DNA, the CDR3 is TGTGCCAGCAGCTCCCGGACAGGAGAGACCCATTATGGCTACACCTTC. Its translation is CASSSRTGETHYGYTF.

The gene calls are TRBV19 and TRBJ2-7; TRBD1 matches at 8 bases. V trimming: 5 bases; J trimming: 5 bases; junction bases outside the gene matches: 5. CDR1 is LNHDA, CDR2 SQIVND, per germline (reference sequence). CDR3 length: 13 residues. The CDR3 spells CASSPGQGNEQYF. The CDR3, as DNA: TGTGCCAGTAGTCCCGGACAGGGTAACGAGCAGTACTTC.

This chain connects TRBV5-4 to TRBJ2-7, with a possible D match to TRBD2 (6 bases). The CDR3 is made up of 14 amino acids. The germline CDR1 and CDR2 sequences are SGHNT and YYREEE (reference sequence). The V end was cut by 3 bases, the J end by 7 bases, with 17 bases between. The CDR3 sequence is CASSSGSRAVEQYF. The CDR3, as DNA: TGTGCCAGCAGCTCCGGGAGTAGGGCGGTGGAGCAGTACTTC. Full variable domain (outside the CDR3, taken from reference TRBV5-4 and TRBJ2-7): ETGVTQSPTHLIKTRGQQVTLRCSSQSGHNTVSWYQQALGQGPQFIFQYYREEENGRGNFPPRFSGLQFPNYSSELNVNALELDDSALYLCASSSGSRAVEQYFGPGTRLTVT.

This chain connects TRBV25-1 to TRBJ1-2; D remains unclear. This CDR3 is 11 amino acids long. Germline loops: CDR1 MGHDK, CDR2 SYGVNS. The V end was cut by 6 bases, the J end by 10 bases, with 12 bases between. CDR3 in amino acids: CASSRGLAYTF. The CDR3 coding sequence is TGTGCCAGCAGCCGGGGTTTGGCCTACACCTTC.

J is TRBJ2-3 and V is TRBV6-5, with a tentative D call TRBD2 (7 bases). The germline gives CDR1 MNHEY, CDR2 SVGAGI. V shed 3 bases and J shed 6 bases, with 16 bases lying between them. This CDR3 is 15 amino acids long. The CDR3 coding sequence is TGTGCCAGCAGTTATACTGGGGGGGCCCCGGATACGCAGTATTTT. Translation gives CASSYTGGAPDTQYF.

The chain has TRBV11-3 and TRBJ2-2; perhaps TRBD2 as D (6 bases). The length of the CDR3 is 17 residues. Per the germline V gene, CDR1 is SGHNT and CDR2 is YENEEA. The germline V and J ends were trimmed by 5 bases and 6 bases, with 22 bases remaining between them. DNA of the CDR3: TGTGCCAGCAGCCTTCCAGCAACGGAGGGTGGTTCCGGGGAGCTGTTTTTT. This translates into CASSLPATEGGSGELFF.

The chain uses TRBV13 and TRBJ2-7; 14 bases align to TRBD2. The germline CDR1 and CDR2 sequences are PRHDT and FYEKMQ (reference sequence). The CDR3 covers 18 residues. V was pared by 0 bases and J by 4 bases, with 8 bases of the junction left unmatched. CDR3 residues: CASSLGTSGGVWGYEQYF. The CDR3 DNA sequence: TGTGCCAGCAGCTTAGGGACTAGCGGGGGGGTTTGGGGTTACGAGCAGTACTTC.

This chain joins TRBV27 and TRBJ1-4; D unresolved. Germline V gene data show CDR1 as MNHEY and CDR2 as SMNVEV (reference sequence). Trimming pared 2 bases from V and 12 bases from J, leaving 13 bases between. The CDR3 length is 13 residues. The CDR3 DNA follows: TGTGCCAGCAGTTTAGGTTCGGGGAGGGAACTGTTTTTT. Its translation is CASSLGSGRELFF.

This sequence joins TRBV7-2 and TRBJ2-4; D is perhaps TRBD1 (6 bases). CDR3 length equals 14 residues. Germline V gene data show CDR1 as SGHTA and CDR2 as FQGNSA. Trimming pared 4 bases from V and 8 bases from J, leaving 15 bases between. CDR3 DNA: TGTGCCAGCAGCTCCTGGACAGATGGGGACATTCAGTACTTC. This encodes CASSSWTDGDIQYF.

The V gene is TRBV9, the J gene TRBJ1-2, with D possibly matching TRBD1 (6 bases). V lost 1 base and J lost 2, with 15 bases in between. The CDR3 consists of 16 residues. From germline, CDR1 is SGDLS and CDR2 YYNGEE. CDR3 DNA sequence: TGTGCCAGCAGCGTATCCAAGGACAGAGAGAACTATGGCTACACCTTC. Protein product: CASSVSKDRENYGYTF.

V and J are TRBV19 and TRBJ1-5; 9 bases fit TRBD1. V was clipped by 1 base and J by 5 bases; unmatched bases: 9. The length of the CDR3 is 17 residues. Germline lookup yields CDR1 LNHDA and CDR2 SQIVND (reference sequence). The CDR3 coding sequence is TGTGCCAGTAGTATAGCTTCTCTGACAGGGGGGTATCAGCCCCAGCATTTT. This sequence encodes CASSIASLTGGYQPQHF.

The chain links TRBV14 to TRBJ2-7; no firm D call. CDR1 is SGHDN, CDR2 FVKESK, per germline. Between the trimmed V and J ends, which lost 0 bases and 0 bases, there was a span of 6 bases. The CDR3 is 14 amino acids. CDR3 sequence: CASSQENYSYEQYF. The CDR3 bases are TGTGCCAGCAGCCAAGAAAATTACTCCTACGAGCAGTACTTC.

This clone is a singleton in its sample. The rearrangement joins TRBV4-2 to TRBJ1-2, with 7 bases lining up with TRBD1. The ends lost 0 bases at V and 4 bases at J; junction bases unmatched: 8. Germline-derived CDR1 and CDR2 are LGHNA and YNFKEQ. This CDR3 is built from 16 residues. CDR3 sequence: CASSQERGQISYGYTF. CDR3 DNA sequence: TGTGCCAGCAGCCAAGAGAGGGGACAGATTAGCTATGGCTACACCTTC.

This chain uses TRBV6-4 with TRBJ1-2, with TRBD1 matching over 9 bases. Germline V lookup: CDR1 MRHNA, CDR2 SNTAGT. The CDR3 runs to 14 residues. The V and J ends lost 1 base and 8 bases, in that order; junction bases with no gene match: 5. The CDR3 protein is CASSDFPGQGGYTF. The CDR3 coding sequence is TGTGCCAGCAGTGACTTCCCGGGACAGGGAGGCTACACCTTC.

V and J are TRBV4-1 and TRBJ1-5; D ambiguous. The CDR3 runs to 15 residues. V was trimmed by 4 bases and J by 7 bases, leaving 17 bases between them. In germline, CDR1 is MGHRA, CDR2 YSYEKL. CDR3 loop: CASSPRSQRWQPQHF. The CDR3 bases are TGCGCCAGCAGCCCGCGGTCCCAGCGTTGGCAGCCCCAGCATTTT.

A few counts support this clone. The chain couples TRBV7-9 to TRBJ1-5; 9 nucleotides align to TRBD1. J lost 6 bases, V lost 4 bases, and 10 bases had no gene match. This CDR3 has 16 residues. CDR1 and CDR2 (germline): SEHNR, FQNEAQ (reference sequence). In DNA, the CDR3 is TGTGCCAGCAGCTCCTCGGGACAGGGAGCATTTCAGCCCCAGCATTTT. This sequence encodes CASSSSGQGAFQPQHF.